This record covers a single T cell receptor (beta chain). This clonotype occurred many times. The antigen it recognizes is unknown. No much larger clone exists at a distance of one base, and base qualities are not known. The sample comes from a study of T cells in Graves' hyperthyroidism and ophthalmopathy (dated by TCRdb to about 2019). Regarding the study in general: Peripheral blood was sampled at the time of initial diagnosis, prior to any treatment. The paper describes TCR Vbeta CDR3 sequencing of roughly 130 peripheral blood samples, made up of 43 ophthalmopathy patients, around 73 hyperthyroidism patients and 17 progressor patients. Prospective prediction of ophthalmopathy was tested in an independent validation cohort consisting of some 18 hyperthyroidism patients and some 15 patients who later progressed to ophthalmopathy. After blood sampling, hyperthyroidism patients were treated with methimazole at a starting dose of 30 mg daily, and ophthalmopathy patients were treated with high-dose intravenous methylprednisolone. To identify TCR V-J signatures that set the groups apart, the researchers used a discovery cohort of more than 95 patients, made up of 43 with Graves' ophthalmopathy and 57 with stable Graves' hyperthyroidism. In six Graves' hyperthyroidism patients, the study also compared T-cell repertoires from thyroid tissue with T-cell repertoires from blood. The 100 or so discovery patients were divided at random into training and test sets in a 7:3 ratio.

Overall study results and their limits: A 13 V-J signature model separated ophthalmopathy from stable hyperthyroidism, with approximately 86% sensitivity and roughly 81% specificity in cross-validation and 80%/75% in testing. Sample size was not statistically predetermined, and investigators were not blinded to group allocation. In validation, progression to ophthalmopathy was predicted by the model with 70% to 71% sensitivity and 72% to 85% specificity, a median of 6.5 months before onset. Blood samples also contained most of the expanded thyroid clonotypes (frequency above 0.001), which suggests that blood repertoires may reflect thyroid immune responses.

V loses 2 bases at its end and J loses 0 bases; junction bases beyond the gene matches: 8. The CDR3 spans 17 residues, from the cysteine through the phenylalanine. The sequence is cut down to CDR3 DNA, 51 bases in frame from base 1. The germline V gene sets CDR1 to MNHEY and CDR2 to SVGEGT. Stable Graves' hyperthyroidism was defined as no progression to ophthalmopathy during 18 months of follow-up. Hyperthyroidism patients were aged 18 to 65 years and newly diagnosed, with disease duration of less than 2 months. Any patient with an uncontrolled infection, another autoimmune disease, pregnancy or lactation was excluded. Diagnoses relied on clinical symptoms, serum thyroxine and TRAb, thyroid ultrasound and orbital computed tomography. PBMCs were isolated from approximately 10 ml of fresh peripheral blood by Ficoll-Paque density gradient centrifugation. Total RNA was extracted using Trizol reagent, and RNA quality was assessed on an Agilent 2100 Bioanalyzer.

The TCR beta CDR3 regions were amplified from the RNA transcripts. The TCR CDR3 was subjected to a first round of RT-PCR using the HTBI primer set and the Qiagen OneStep RT-PCR kit. A second multiplex PCR round built the libraries, followed by size selection and purification. Sequencing of the libraries was done on an Illumina HiSeq2000 using paired-end 100 bp reads. As for the authors' bioinformatics: SOAPnuke was used to process the raw data, removing reads that contained adapters or uncalled bases, had a mean Phred below 15, or lacked an exact match to the constant primer or identifier. High-quality paired reads were merged with COPE v1.2.5, and unique nucleotide sequences were defined as clonotypes. Clonotypes were aligned to IMGT TRBV, TRBD and TRBJ reference segments using MiTCR v1.1. Analysis was restricted to V-J combinations with a frequency above 0.0001, which covered about 99% of repertoires. A TCS score was defined as the ratio of F50 (clonal expansion) to E x V (chaos), with BLOSUM62-based TCRdist applied between CDR3 peptides within each V-J. Welch's t-statistics and random forest reduced just over 500 V-J features to 10 to 15, which were used in a naive Bayes classifier (R e1071). TCRdb took the public reads, trimmed them with fastp at Q25, ran MiXCR for clone calling and kept in-frame beta chains. All rows with the same CDR3 protein become a single entry with the most common DNA and genes. TCRdb's processing, not the study's, gives the V and J calls here. A total of approximately 560,000 distinct CDR3 sequences appear in this sample, about 15% of them only once. The ten top clones hold under 8% of the sample.

The chain is made from TRBV6-2 or TRBV6-3 and TRBJ2-7, with TRBD1 identical over 9 junction bases. This TCR was sampled from a woman between 25 and 40 years old with Graves' hyperthyroidism. The source material was blood. The bases read TGTGCCAGCAGTTACACAACGGGACAGGGCTTCTCCTACGAGCAGTACTTC. Translated, this gives CASSYTTGQGFSYEQYF.